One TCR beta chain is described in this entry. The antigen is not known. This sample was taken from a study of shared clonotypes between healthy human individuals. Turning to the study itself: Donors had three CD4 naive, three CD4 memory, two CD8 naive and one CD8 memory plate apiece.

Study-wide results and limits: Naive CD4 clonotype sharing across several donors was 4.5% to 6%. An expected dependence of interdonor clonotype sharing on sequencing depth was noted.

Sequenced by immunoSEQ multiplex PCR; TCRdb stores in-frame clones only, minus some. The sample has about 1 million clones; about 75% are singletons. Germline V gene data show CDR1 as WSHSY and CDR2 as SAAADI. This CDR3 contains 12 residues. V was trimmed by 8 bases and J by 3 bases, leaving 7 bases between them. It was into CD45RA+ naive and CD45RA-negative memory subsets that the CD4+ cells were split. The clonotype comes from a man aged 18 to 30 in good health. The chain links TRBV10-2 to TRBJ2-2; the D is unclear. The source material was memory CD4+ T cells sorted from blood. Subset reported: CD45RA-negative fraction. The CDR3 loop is CASGKDTGELFF. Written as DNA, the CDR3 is TGCGCCAGCGGGAAGGACACCGGGGAGCTGTTTTTT.